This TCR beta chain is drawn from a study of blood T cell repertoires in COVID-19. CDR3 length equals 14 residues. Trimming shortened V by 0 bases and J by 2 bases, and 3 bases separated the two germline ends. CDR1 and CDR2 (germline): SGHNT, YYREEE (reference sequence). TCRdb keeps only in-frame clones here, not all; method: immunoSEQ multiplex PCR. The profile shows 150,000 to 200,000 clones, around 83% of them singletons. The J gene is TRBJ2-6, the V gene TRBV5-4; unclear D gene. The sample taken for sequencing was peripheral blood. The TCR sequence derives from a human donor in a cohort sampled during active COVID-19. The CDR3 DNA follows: TGTGCCAGCAGCTTGGGAGCTGGGGCCAACGTCCTGACTTTC. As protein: CASSLGAGANVLTF.